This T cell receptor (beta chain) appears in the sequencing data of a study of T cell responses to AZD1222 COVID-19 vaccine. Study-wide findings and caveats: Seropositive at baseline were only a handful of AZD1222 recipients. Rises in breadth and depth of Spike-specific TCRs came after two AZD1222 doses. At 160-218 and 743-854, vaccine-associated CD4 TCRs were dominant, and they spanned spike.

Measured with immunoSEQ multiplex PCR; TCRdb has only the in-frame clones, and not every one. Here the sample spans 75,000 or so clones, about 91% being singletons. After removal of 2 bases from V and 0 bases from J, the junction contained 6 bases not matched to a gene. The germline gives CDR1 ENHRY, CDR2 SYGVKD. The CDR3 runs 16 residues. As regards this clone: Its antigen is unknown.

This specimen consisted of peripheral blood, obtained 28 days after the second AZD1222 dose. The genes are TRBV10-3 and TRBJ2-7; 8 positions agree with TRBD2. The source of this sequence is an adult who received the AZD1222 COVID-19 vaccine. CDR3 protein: CAISEPLAGSSYEQYF. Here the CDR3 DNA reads TGTGCCATCAGTGAGCCCCTAGCGGGCAGCTCCTACGAGCAGTACTTC.